This T cell receptor beta chain is drawn from a study of cytomegalovirus exposure and HLA in healthy donors. The wider study: Early release data held roughly 90 million unique TCRs from HLA-typed donors. Among the 398 genotyped donors, around 85% were placed in the Caucasian-associated ancestry cluster.

The study ran its PCR with 60 Vbeta and 13 Jbeta primers. The assay was immunoSEQ multiplex PCR, and TCRdb's table has in-frame clones only and misses some. The sample carries nearly 110,000 clones, under 85% recorded once. A remark on this clone: Its cognate antigen is unknown.

Trimming cost V 3 bases and J 6 bases; bases outside gene matches: 5. Germline-derived CDR1 and CDR2 are LNHDA and SQIVND (reference sequence). CDR3 size: 15 residues. General study findings and limits: Indistinguishable V segments, including TRBV6-2 and TRBV6-3, were excluded.

Sample: PBMCs. The receptor was derived from a male donor in good health and CMV-seronegative. This chain joins TRBV19 and TRBJ2-1, with 10 bases fitting TRBD2. The CDR3 region is CASSMGLAIGNEQFF. The CDR3 region has the DNA TGTGCCAGTAGTATGGGACTAGCGATTGGCAATGAGCAGTTCTTC.